The 18 T cell receptor beta chains given below trace back to one sample, sequenced in a study of blood T cell repertoires in COVID-19. Using immunoSEQ multiplex PCR, the repertoire was profiled, and TCRdb retains in-frame clones only, with some absent. The table records under 200,000 clones, more than 65% of them present only once. The sequenced material came from peripheral blood. Receptor source: a human donor with acute or convalescent COVID-19. The donor label of this sample is uncertain.

For the CDR3, the DNA is TGTGCCAGCTCACTTGGTGGACAGGGTTTGGAGACCCAGTACTTC. Its protein is CASSLGGQGLETQYF. The V call is TRBV18, the J call TRBJ2-5; 8 bases fit TRBD1. J lost 5 bases, V lost 4 bases, and 9 bases had no gene match. The CDR3 consists of 15 residues. Germline V gene lookup returns CDR1 KGHSH and CDR2 LQKENI.

The V call is TRBV20-1, the J call TRBJ1-6, with unresolved D. The germline V gene encodes CDR1 DFQATT and CDR2 SNEGSKA (reference sequence). V was cut by 3 bases and J by 10 bases, with 13 bases left in between. There are 13 residues in the CDR3. The CDR3 here is CSASSGDGSPLHF. The CDR3 DNA reads as TGCAGTGCTAGTTCCGGGGATGGGTCACCCCTCCACTTT.

The chain uses TRBV5-1 and TRBJ1-4; TRBD1 aligns across 8 bases. Germline trimming cut 4 bases from V and 6 bases from J; bases unmatched to any gene: 8. CDR3 length equals 15 residues. Germline CDR1 reads SGHRS; CDR2 reads YFSETQ. The CDR3 reads CASSPQGAMDEKLFF. The CDR3 DNA reads TGCGCCAGCAGCCCGCAGGGGGCAATGGATGAAAAACTGTTTTTT.

The V call is TRBV19, the J call TRBJ2-7; maybe TRBD2 (5 bases). This CDR3 is 15 amino acids long. Germline CDR1 LNHDA, CDR2 SQIVND (reference sequence). Trimming left V 7 bases short and J 3 bases short, with 19 bases between. CDR3 nucleotide sequence: TGTGCCAGTAAAATGGAGGATATCAGGCTCTACGAGCAGTACTTC. Its protein product is CASKMEDIRLYEQYF.

The chain employs TRBV7-2 and TRBJ2-1; 9 bases fit TRBD1. CDR1 and CDR2 from the germline V gene are SGHTA and FQGNSA. The junction had 2 bases not matched to a gene; V was cut back by 1 base and J by 4 bases. The length of the CDR3 is 15 residues. The CDR3 DNA follows: TGTGCCAGCAGCTTAGAGGGACAGGGATACAATGAGCAGTTCTTC. It specifies CASSLEGQGYNEQFF.

The genes are TRBV6-5 and TRBJ1-1; a possible D gene is TRBD1 (6 bases). Germline V lookup: CDR1 MNHEY, CDR2 SVGAGI. Trimming removed 5 bases at V and 0 bases at J, with 10 bases between. The CDR3 totals 14 residues. The CDR3 bases are TGTGCCAGCAGTAGGGGGACTATGAACACTGAAGCTTTCTTT. Protein: CASSRGTMNTEAFF.

This clone was detected once. V is TRBV2 and J is TRBJ1-2; D unclear. Trimming cost V 2 bases and J 3 bases, with 13 bases left between them. Germline CDR1 reads SNHLY; CDR2 reads FYNNEI. CDR3 size: 15 residues. The CDR3: CASSERELGHYGYTF. The CDR3 DNA sequence: TGTGCCAGCAGTGAACGGGAGCTGGGCCACTATGGCTACACCTTC.

The DNA of the CDR3 is TGCGCCAGCAGCTGGGAGCCGAGGGGGGAGACCCAGTACTTC. The encoded protein is CASSWEPRGETQYF. V and J are TRBV5-1 and TRBJ2-5, with D possibly matching TRBD1 (6 bases). The germline V and J ends were trimmed by 3 bases and 5 bases, with 14 bases remaining between them. CDR1 and CDR2 (germline): SGHRS, YFSETQ. The CDR3 sequence is 14 residues long. Variable domain in full (rest from reference TRBV5-1 and TRBJ2-5): KAGVTQTPRYLIKTRGQQVTLSCSPISGHRSVSWYQQTPGQGLQFLFEYFSETQRNKGNFPGRFSGRQFSNSRSEMNVSTLELGDSALYLCASSWEPRGETQYFGPGTRLLVL.

V usage is TRBV6-5 and J usage is TRBJ1-1; TRBD1 matches 8 bases. Trimming took 5 bases from V and 8 from J; bases not matched to a gene: 4. The CDR3 loop spans 12 amino acids. The germline CDR1 and CDR2 sequences are MNHEY and SVGAGI. CDR3 coding DNA: TGTGCCAGCAGTCCCCGGGACAGGGAAGCTTTCTTT. Translation gives CASSPRDREAFF.

This sequence joins TRBV19 and TRBJ1-1; tentative D call: TRBD1 (6 bases). This CDR3 comprises 17 residues. Trimming took 5 bases from V and 1 from J, leaving 20 bases between them. In germline, CDR1 is LNHDA, CDR2 SQIVND (reference sequence). CDR3 coding DNA: TGTGCCAGTAGTGCCCGATGGACAGCCGTGGGGAACACTGAAGCTTTCTTT. Amino acids: CASSARWTAVGNTEAFF.

This clone was observed a few times. This rearrangement joins TRBV7-2 to TRBJ2-7; 8 nucleotides align to TRBD1. CDR3 length: 18 residues. Germline V lookup: CDR1 SGHTA, CDR2 FQGNSA. J gave up 4 bases and V 2 bases, and 16 bases lay outside the gene matches. CDR3 nucleotide sequence: TGTGCCAGCAGCTTATACCTAGCCACAGGGGGATCCTCTTACGAGCAGTACTTC. It specifies CASSLYLATGGSSYEQYF.

The chain carries TRBV2 and TRBJ2-1, with TRBD2 matching 10 bases. The CDR3 spans 16 residues. J lost 4 bases, V lost 2 bases, and 5 bases had no gene match. Germline assignment: CDR1 SNHLY and CDR2 FYNNEI. The CDR3 nucleotides read TGTGCCAGCAGTGAATTGTCTAGCGGGAGTTACAATGAGCAGTTCTTC. Translating it yields CASSELSSGSYNEQFF.

V gene TRBV10-1 combines with J gene TRBJ2-3; D is ambiguous. Germline assignment: CDR1 WNHNN and CDR2 SYGVQD (reference sequence). V lost 4 bases, J lost 0 bases, and 2 bases lay in between. The CDR3 loop spans 12 amino acids. Here the CDR3 DNA reads TGCGCCAGCAGTGCGAGCACAGATACGCAGTATTTT. This codes for CASSASTDTQYF.

A single count supports this clone. V and J are TRBV2 and TRBJ1-1; D unresolved. Trimming cost V 6 bases and J 0 bases, with 8 bases left between them. This CDR3 contains 13 residues. Germline CDR1 SNHLY, CDR2 FYNNEI. CDR3 nucleotides: TGTGCCAGCAGCGCTAATATGAACACTGAAGCTTTCTTT. It encodes CASSANMNTEAFF. Filled out from reference TRBV2 and TRBJ1-1, the complete variable domain reads EPEVTQTPSHQVTQMGQEVILRCVPISNHLYFYWYRQILGQKVEFLVSFYNNEISEKSEIFDDQFSVERPDGSNFTLKIRSTKLEDSAMYFCASSANMNTEAFFGQGTRLTVV.

The rearrangement joins TRBV5-1 to TRBJ2-2, with TRBD2 identical over 10 bases. Germline CDR1 SGHRS, CDR2 YFSETQ. V dropped 3 bases and J dropped 6; count of bases not matched to a gene: 5. The CDR3 is 15 amino acids. The CDR3 region is CASSSASGSAGELFF. CDR3 in DNA: TGCGCCAGCAGCTCCGCTAGCGGGAGCGCCGGGGAGCTGTTTTTT.

The count of this clone is one. V and J are TRBV27 and TRBJ2-7; TRBD1 matches at 7 bases. The CDR3 totals 13 residues. J was trimmed by 4 bases and V by 6 bases; bases with no gene match: 6. The germline V gene encodes CDR1 MNHEY and CDR2 SMNVEV (reference sequence). CDR3 in amino acids: CASRRQGGYEQYF. The CDR3 DNA reads as TGTGCCAGCAGAAGACAGGGCGGGTACGAGCAGTACTTC.

This chain's CDR3 is CASSPKLREGNEQFF. The CDR3 DNA sequence: TGTGCCAGCAGCCCCAAATTGCGGGAGGGCAATGAGCAGTTCTTC. The chain recombines TRBV7-9 with TRBJ2-1; 9 bases align to TRBD2. The CDR3 loop spans 15 amino acids. Trimming took 5 bases from V and 6 from J; bases not matched to a gene: 8. Germline V gene data show CDR1 as SEHNR and CDR2 as FQNEAQ (reference sequence).

The V and J genes are TRBV5-8 and TRBJ2-6, with D possibly being TRBD1 (5 bases). Germline loops: CDR1 SGHTS, CDR2 YDEGEE. The CDR3 has 16 residues. The V end lost 3 bases, the J end lost 1 base, and 11 bases lay between the germline ends. CDR3 sequence reads: CASSSLQGSGANVLTF. The CDR3 DNA sequence: TGTGCCAGCAGCTCCCTCCAGGGATCTGGGGCCAACGTCCTGACTTTC.